These 16 T cell receptor beta chains share one sample of origin, sequenced in a study of blood T cell repertoires in COVID-19. Only in-frame clones appear in the TCRdb table, and some are missing; sequencing was by immunoSEQ multiplex PCR. The sample gives 300,000 to 400,000 clones, 70% to 90% of which show up once; 3% is in the top ten. The specimen was peripheral blood. The receptors here all came from a woman aged 25 to 39 with COVID-19, enrolled during active disease.

This clone turned up a few times. The V gene is TRBV1, the J gene TRBJ2-1; TRBD2, as called in the table, went unchecked against the DNA. TRBV1 is a pseudogene. The CDR3 totals 17 residues. CDR3 coding DNA: TGCACCAGCAGCCAAGATAGGGCTAGCGGGAGTCGGAATGAGCAGTTCTTC. Encoded protein: CTSSQDRASGSRNEQFF.

This sequence joins TRBV2 and TRBJ1-5; the match to TRBD1 covers 8 bases. Germline V lookup: CDR1 SNHLY, CDR2 FYNNEI. V gave up 3 bases and J gave up 4 bases; unmatched junction bases: 5. This CDR3 has 15 residues. The CDR3 is CASSDRGLQNQPQHF. Here the CDR3 DNA reads TGTGCCAGCAGTGACAGGGGGCTACAAAATCAGCCCCAGCATTTT.

The rearrangement uses TRBV6-5 and TRBJ2-7; maybe TRBD2 (6 bases). Trimming stripped 6 bases from V and 4 bases from J, with 13 bases between. Germline assignment: CDR1 MNHEY and CDR2 SVGAGI. This CDR3 contains 13 residues. CDR3 coding DNA: TGTGCCAGCAGGCCCCTTGGGGGGTACGAGCAGTACGTC. Translating it yields CASRPLGGYEQYV.

V gene TRBV5-5 combines with J gene TRBJ1-1, with D tentatively TRBD1 (5 bases). CDR1 SGHKS and CDR2 YYEKEE come from the germline V gene (reference sequence). V shed 1 base and J shed 4 bases, with 17 bases lying between them. This CDR3 region has 16 residues. CDR3 loop: CASSLLTVRLSTEAFF. DNA for the CDR3: TGTGCCAGCAGCTTGTTGACAGTAAGGCTCTCCACTGAAGCTTTCTTT.

The rearrangement uses TRBV6-6 and TRBJ2-1; possible D gene TRBD1, 5 bases. The germline V and J ends were trimmed by 0 bases and 5 bases, with 11 bases remaining between them. This CDR3 is 15 amino acids long. Germline CDR1 MNHNY, CDR2 SVGAGI (reference sequence). The CDR3 DNA is TGTGCCAGCAGTTACTCTCTTCCAGGGAACAATGAGCAGTTCTTC. Amino acid sequence: CASSYSLPGNNEQFF.

The rearrangement links TRBV27 to TRBJ2-1; 11 bases fit TRBD2. CDR1 MNHEY and CDR2 SMNVEV come from the germline V gene (reference sequence). V lost 2 bases and J lost 0; bases outside the gene matches: 9. The CDR3 runs 19 residues. This CDR3 is CASSLGLAGGKSSYNEQFF. In nucleotides, the CDR3 is TGTGCCAGCAGTTTAGGTCTAGCGGGGGGTAAGAGCTCCTACAATGAGCAGTTCTTC.

This rearrangement joins TRBV18 to TRBJ2-1; TRBD1 is a possible D gene (5 bases). V lost 3 bases and J lost 8, with 17 bases in between. Germline V CDR1 and CDR2: KGHSH, LQKENI. This CDR3 region has 15 residues. DNA of the CDR3: TGTGCCAGCTCACCCCCCAAAGGGGTCAGAGATGAGCAGTTCTTC. Residues: CASSPPKGVRDEQFF.

The rearrangement uses TRBV6-5 and TRBJ1-2; the D gene is possibly TRBD1 (5 bases). V was pared by 7 bases and J by 2 bases, with 5 bases between. Germline V CDR1 and CDR2: MNHEY, SVGAGI. This CDR3 contains 11 residues. This chain's CDR3 is CASKGNYGYTF. CDR3 DNA sequence: TGTGCCAGCAAGGGGAACTATGGCTACACCTTC.

V is TRBV30 and J is TRBJ1-1, with a weak D call TRBD1 (6 bases). Trimming shortened V by 8 bases and J by 1 base, and 17 bases separated the two germline ends. This CDR3 contains 14 residues. CDR1 is GTSNPN and CDR2 is SVGIG in the germline V gene (reference sequence). The CDR3: CAHTRGQQNTEAFF. Here the CDR3 DNA reads TGTGCCCACACACGCGGACAGCAGAACACTGAAGCTTTCTTT.

The gene calls are TRBV5-8 and TRBJ1-1; 7 bases match TRBD1. V shed 2 bases, J shed 0 bases, and the junction held 4 bases outside the gene matches. The CDR3 is made up of 15 amino acids. The germline gives CDR1 SGHTS, CDR2 YDEGEE. DNA for the CDR3: TGTGCCAGCAGCTTCGACAGGGCGATGAACACTGAAGCTTTCTTT. Its translation: CASSFDRAMNTEAFF.

The V and J genes are TRBV18 and TRBJ2-1; no clear D. Trimming cost V 6 bases and J 0 bases, with 6 bases left between them. The length of the CDR3 is 13 residues. Germline CDR1 reads KGHSH; CDR2 reads LQKENI. Written as DNA, the CDR3 is TGTGCCAGCTCCCGGAGCTCCTACAATGAGCAGTTCTTC. It translates to CASSRSSYNEQFF.

This clone was counted a few times. The chain has TRBV2 and TRBJ2-3; D gene unclear. This CDR3 has 11 residues. Trimming removed 6 bases from V and 6 bases from J, with 7 bases in between. CDR1 SNHLY and CDR2 FYNNEI come from the germline V gene. The CDR3 nucleotides read TGTGCCAGCAGCCTCTACGATACGCAGTATTTT. This codes for CASSLYDTQYF. The full variable domain, its missing parts supplied by reference TRBV2 and TRBJ2-3, is EPEVTQTPSHQVTQMGQEVILRCVPISNHLYFYWYRQILGQKVEFLVSFYNNEISEKSEIFDDQFSVERPDGSNFTLKIRSTKLEDSAMYFCASSLYDTQYFGPGTRLTVL.

In this sample, this clone turned up once. V and J are TRBV6-5 and TRBJ2-7; 9 bases fit TRBD1. Germline V gene lookup returns CDR1 MNHEY and CDR2 SVGAGI. The length of the CDR3 is 14 residues. Germline trimming cut 6 bases from V and 4 bases from J; bases unmatched to any gene: 7. As DNA, the CDR3 is TGTGCCAGCAGCCAACAGGGGGCGCGGTACGAGCAGTACTTC. This translates into CASSQQGARYEQYF.

The J gene is TRBJ1-5, the V gene TRBV28; TRBD1 agrees at 8 bases. Germline V gene data show CDR1 as MDHEN and CDR2 as SYDVKM. The CDR3 runs 16 residues. V trimming: 5 bases; J trimming: 0 bases; junction bases outside the gene matches: 6. The CDR3 is CASSRWTGLSNQPQHF. The DNA for the CDR3 is TGTGCCAGCAGTCGCTGGACAGGGCTTAGCAATCAGCCCCAGCATTTT. The whole variable domain, remainder taken from reference TRBV28 and TRBJ1-5, is DVKVTQSSRYLVKRTGEKVFLECVQDMDHENMFWYRQDPGLGLRLIYFSYDVKMKEKGDIPEGYSVSREKKERFSLILESASTNQTSMYLCASSRWTGLSNQPQHFGDGTRLSIL.

This clone has just one count. J is TRBJ1-4 and V is TRBV3-1 (or the pseudogene TRBV3-2), with D possibly being TRBD1 (6 bases). With 4 bases removed from V and 5 bases from J, the gap between germline ends came to 14 bases. CDR3 size: 15 residues. Per the germline V gene, CDR1 is LGHDT and CDR2 is YNNKEL (reference sequence). The CDR3 region is CASSPQGRTNEKLFF. DNA of the CDR3: TGTGCCAGCAGCCCACAGGGCAGGACGAATGAAAAACTGTTTTTT.

The chain couples TRBV10-2 to TRBJ2-1, with a possible D match to TRBD2 (7 bases). CDR1 is WSHSY and CDR2 is SAAADI in the germline V gene. Trimming took 7 bases from V and 5 from J, leaving 15 bases between them. This CDR3 region has 14 residues. The CDR3 DNA reads as TGCGCCAGCATGAGCGGGGACACACACAATGAGCAGTTCTTC. It encodes CASMSGDTHNEQFF.